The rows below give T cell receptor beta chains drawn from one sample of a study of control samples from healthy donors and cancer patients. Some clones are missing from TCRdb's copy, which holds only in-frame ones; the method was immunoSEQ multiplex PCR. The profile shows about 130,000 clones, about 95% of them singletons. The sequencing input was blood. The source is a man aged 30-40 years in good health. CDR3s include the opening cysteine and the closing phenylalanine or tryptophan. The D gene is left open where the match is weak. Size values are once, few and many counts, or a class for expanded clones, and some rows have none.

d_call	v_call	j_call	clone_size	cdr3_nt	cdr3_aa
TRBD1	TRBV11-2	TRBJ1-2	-	TGTGCCAGCAGTTTAGGGGGGACAGCGAACTATGGCTACACCTTC	CASSLGGTANYGYTF
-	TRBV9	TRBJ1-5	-	TGTGCCAGCAAGAAGGGGTATAGCAATCAGCCCCAGCATTTT	CASKKGYSNQPQHF
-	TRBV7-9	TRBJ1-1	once	TGTGCCAGCAGCTGGGGGGTAGTCGCTGAAGCTTTCTTT	CASSWGVVAEAFF
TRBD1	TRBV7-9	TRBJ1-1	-	TGTGCCAGCAGCTATTCCCGGGACAGGGGCCGACACACTGAAGCTTTCTTT	CASSYSRDRGRHTEAFF
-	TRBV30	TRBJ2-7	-	TGTGCCTGGAGTCCCCCCCGGAACTCCTACGAGCAGTACTTC	CAWSPPRNSYEQYF
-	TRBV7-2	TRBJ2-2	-	TGTGCCAGCGGCCCTTGGACAGAGATGAACACCGGGGAGCTGTTTTTT	CASGPWTEMNTGELFF
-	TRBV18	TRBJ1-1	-	TGTGCCAGCTCACCGCTGGGAAGCACTGAAGCTTTCTTT	CASSPLGSTEAFF
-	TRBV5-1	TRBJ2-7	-	TGCGCCAGCAATGCCGGGACGCTGCCTCCCTACGAGCAGTACTTC	CASNAGTLPPYEQYF
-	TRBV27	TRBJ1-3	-	TGTGCCAGCAGTTTACGGGGCGGGGACTCTGGAAACACCATATATTTT	CASSLRGGDSGNTIYF
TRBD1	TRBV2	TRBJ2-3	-	TGTGCCAGCTTCTCCCGGGACAGAAGCACAGATACGCAGTATTTT	CASFSRDRSTDTQYF
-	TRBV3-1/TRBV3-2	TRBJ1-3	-	TGTGCCAGCAGCCAGATTACTGGAAACACCATATATTTT	CASSQITGNTIYF
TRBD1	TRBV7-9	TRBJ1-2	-	TGTGCCAGCAGCTTAGCGGACAGGCAACACGTTGGCTACACCTTC	CASSLADRQHVGYTF
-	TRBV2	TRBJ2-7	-	TGTGCCAGCAGGGGGGGATTGTGGGAGCAGTACTTC	CASRGGLWEQYF
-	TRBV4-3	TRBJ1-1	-	TGCGCCAGCAGCCAGGCCTCAGGGGCGAACACTGAAGCTTTCTTT	CASSQASGANTEAFF
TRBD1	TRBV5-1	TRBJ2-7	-	TGCGCCAGCAGCCGGACAGGGGGATCCTACGAGCAGTACTTC	CASSRTGGSYEQYF
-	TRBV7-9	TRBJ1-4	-	TGTGCCAGCAGCCTCCGGACGGCTAATGAAAAACTGTTTTTT	CASSLRTANEKLFF
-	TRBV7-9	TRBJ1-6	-	TGTGCCAGCAGCCCGCCTAAGATCAATTCACCCCTCCACTTT	CASSPPKINSPLHF
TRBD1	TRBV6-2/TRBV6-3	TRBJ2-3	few	TGTGCCAGCAGTTACTCCTCCGGGACAGGGCCAGATACGCAGTATTTT	CASSYSSGTGPDTQYF
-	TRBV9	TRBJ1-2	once	TGTGCCAGCAGCGCCGCGGCATTTTCGGCTGGCTACACCTTC	CASSAAAFSAGYTF
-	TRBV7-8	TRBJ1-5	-	TGTGCCAGCAGCGGGCAAGGGAGGGGTAAAGGCAATCAGCCCCAGCATTTT	CASSGQGRGKGNQPQHF
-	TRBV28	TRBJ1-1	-	TGTGCCAGCAGTTTTCCCCCGACAACGAACACTGAAGCTTTCTTT	CASSFPPTTNTEAFF
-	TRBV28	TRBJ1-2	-	TGTGCCAGCAGTTTTGAGGGGACCGGGAATGGCTACACCTTC	CASSFEGTGNGYTF
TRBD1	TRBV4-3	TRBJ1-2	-	TGCGCCAGCAGCCAATCTCAGGGACAGGTCCATGGCTACACCTTC	CASSQSQGQVHGYTF
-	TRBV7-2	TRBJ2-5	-	TGTGCCAGCAGCGGCCCCGAGCGGGAGACCCAGTACTTC	CASSGPERETQYF
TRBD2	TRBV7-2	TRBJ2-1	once	TGTGCCAGCAGCTTAGTGGCGGGGGGCCCCAGAGATGAGCAGTTCTTC	CASSLVAGGPRDEQFF
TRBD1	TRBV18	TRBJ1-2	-	TGTGCCAGCTCATCCTCAGGGGGCACTAACTATGGCTACACCTTC	CASSSSGGTNYGYTF
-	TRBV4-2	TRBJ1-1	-	TGTGCCAGCAGCCAAGATGACCTCACGAACACTGAAGCTTTCTTT	CASSQDDLTNTEAFF
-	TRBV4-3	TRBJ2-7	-	TGCGCCAGCAGCCCCCAGGCCACGTCTCCTCTCGAGCAGTACTTC	CASSPQATSPLEQYF
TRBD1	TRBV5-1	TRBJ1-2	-	TGCGCCAGCGGGGGACAGGGGGACGGTACGAGCTATGGCTACACCTTC	CASGGQGDGTSYGYTF
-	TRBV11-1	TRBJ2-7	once	TGTGCCAGCAGCTCACCCAGGACCTCCTACGAGCAGTACTTC	CASSSPRTSYEQYF
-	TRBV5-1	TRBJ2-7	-	TGCGCCAGCAGCTTGAGGGGTGACGAGCAGTACTTC	CASSLRGDEQYF
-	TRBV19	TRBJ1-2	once	TGTGCCAGTAGTATACTTCAGGGAGGAAATGGCTACACCTTC	CASSILQGGNGYTF
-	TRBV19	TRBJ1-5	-	TGTGCCAGTAGTAGAGACAGAAATCAGCCCCAGCATTTT	CASSRDRNQPQHF
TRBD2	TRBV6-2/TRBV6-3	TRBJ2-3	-	TGTGCCAGCAGTTACTCGATGGTAGCGGGGGCCACAGATACGCAGTATTTT	CASSYSMVAGATDTQYF
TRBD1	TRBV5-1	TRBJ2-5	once	TGCGCCAGCAGCTTGGACACAGGGGGGCGCGGTGAGACCCAGTACTTC	CASSLDTGGRGETQYF
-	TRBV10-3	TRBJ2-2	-	TGTGCCATCAGCTTCACCACCGGGGAGCTGTTTTTT	CAISFTTGELFF
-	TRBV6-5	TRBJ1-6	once	TGTGCCAGCAGCAGGAGAAATTCACCCCTCCACTTT	CASSRRNSPLHF
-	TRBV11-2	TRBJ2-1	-	TGTGCCAGCAACCAATACGCGGGTAGTGAGCAGTTCTTC	CASNQYAGSEQFF
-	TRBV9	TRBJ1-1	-	TGTGCCAGCAGCCCACCAAGAGGGACGCCTGAAGCTTTCTTT	CASSPPRGTPEAFF
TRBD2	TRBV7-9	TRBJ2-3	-	TGTGCCAGCAGTTCCACTAGCGGGGGGGCCGTAGATACGCAGTATTTT	CASSSTSGGAVDTQYF
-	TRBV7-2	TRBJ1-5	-	TGTGCCAGCAGCTTATTTTCGGGGGACAATCAGCCCCAGCATTTT	CASSLFSGDNQPQHF
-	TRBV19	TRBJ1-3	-	TGTGCCAGTAGTATTCTTGGCAGCCAGAACTCTGGAAACACCATATATTTT	CASSILGSQNSGNTIYF
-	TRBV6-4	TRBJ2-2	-	TGTGCCAGCAGCACCAGGGGAGACACCGGGGAGCTGTTTTTT	CASSTRGDTGELFF